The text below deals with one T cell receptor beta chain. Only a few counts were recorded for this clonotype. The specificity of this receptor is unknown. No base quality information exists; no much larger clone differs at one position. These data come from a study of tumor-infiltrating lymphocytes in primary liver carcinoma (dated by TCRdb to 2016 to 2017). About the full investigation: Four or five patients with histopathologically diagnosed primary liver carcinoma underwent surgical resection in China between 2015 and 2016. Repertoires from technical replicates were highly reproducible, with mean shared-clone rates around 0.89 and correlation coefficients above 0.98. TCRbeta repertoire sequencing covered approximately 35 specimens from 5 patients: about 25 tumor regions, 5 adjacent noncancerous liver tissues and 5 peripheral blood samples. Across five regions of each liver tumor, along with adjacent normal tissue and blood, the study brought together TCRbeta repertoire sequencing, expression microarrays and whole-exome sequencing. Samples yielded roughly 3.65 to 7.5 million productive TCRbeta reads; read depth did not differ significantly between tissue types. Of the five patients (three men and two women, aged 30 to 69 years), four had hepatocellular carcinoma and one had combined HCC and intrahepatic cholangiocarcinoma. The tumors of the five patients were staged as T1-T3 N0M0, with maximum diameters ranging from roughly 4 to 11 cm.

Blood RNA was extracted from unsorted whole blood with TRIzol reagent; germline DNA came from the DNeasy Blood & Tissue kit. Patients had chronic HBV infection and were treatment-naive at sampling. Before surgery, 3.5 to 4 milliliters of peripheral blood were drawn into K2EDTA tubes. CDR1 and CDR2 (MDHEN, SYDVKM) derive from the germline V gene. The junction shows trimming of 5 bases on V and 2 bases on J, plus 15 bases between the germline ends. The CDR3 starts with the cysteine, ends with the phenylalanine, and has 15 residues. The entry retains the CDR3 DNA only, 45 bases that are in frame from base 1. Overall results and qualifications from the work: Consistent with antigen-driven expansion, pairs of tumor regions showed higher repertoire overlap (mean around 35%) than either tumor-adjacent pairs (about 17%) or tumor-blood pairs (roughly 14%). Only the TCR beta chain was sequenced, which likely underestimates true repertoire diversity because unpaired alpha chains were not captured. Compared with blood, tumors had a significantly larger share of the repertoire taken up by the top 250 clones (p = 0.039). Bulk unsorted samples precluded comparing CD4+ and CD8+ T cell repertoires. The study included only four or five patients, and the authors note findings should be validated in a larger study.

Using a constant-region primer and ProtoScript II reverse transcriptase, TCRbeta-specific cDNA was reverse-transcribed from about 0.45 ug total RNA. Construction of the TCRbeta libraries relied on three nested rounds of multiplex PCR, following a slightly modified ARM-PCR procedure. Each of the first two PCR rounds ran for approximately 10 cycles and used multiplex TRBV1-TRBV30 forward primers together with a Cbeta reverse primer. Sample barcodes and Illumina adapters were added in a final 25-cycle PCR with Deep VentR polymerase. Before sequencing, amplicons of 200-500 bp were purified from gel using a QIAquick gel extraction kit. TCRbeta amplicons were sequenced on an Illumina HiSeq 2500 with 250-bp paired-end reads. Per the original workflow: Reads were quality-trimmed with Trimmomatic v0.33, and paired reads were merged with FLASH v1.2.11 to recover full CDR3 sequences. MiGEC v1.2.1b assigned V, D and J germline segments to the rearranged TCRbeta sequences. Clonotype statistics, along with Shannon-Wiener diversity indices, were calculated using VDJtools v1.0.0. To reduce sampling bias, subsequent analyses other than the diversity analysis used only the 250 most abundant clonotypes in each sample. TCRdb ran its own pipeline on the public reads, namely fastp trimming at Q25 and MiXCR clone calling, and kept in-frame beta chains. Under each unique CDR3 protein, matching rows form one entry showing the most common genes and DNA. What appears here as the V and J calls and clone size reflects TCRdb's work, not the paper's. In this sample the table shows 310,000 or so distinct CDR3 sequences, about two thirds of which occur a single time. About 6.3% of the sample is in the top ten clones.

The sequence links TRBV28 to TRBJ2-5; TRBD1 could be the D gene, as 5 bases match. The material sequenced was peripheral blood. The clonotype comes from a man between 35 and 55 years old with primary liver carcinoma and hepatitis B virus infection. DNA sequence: TGTGCCAGCAGTCCTCTATCAGGGATACAAGAGACCCAGTACTTC. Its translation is CASSPLSGIQETQYF.